The T cell receptor beta chain under discussion was sequenced for a study of blood T cell repertoires in COVID-19. Study overall: From the United States, Italy and Spain came samples of acute and convalescent COVID-19. In each case, the material was cDNA or gDNA derived from T cells, B-cell-depleted T cells, or PBMCs.

Authors' methods: The assay estimated nucleated cells by amplifying reference gene primers. Clones were read by immunoSEQ multiplex PCR, and TCRdb kept only the in-frame ones, dropping some. Clone size and V and J calls were adopted from that table, with D and trimming inferred from the DNA. Here the sample spans about 93,000 clones, 80% being singletons. Trimming at V came to 5 bases and at J to 0 bases, leaving 14 bases not matched to a gene. Germline V gene sequence: CDR1 MDHEN, CDR2 SYDVKM. CDR3 length: 19 residues. Specimen: peripheral blood. This chain connects TRBV28 to TRBJ1-3; TRBD1 agrees at 9 bases. The sequence came from a human donor in a cohort sampled during active COVID-19. CDR3 nucleotides: TGTGCCAGCAGTGACGGGACAGGGAAAGCTCTACCCTCTGGAAACACCATATATTTT. This encodes CASSDGTGKALPSGNTIYF.